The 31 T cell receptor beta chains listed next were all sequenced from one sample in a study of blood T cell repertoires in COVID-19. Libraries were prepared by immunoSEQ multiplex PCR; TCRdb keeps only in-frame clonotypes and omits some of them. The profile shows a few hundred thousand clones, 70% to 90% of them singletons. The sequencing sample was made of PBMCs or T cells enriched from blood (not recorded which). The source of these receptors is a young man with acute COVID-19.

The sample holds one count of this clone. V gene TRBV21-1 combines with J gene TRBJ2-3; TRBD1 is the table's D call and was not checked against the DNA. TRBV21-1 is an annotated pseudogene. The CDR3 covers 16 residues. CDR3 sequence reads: CASSKPGTGRTDTQYF. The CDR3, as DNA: TGTGCCAGCAGCAAACCCGGTACAGGACGCACAGATACGCAGTATTTT.

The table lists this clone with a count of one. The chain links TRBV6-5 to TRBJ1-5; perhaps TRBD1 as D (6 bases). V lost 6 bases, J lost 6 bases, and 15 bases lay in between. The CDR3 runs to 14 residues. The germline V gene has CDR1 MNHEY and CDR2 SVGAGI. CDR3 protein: CASRDIGGSQPQHF. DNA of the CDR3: TGTGCCAGCAGAGACATTGGGGGCTCTCAGCCCCAGCATTTT.

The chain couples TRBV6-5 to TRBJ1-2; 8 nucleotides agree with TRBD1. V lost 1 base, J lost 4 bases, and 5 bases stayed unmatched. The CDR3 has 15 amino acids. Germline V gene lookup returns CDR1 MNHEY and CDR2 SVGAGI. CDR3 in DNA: TGTGCCAGCAGTTACTTGAGCAGGGGGCCCTATGGCTACACCTTC. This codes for CASSYLSRGPYGYTF.

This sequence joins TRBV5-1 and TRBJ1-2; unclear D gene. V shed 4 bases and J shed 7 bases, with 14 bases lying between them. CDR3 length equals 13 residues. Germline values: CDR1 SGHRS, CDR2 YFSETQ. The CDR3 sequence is CASSPGGLGGYTF. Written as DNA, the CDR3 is TGCGCCAGCAGCCCGGGCGGACTGGGTGGCTACACCTTC.

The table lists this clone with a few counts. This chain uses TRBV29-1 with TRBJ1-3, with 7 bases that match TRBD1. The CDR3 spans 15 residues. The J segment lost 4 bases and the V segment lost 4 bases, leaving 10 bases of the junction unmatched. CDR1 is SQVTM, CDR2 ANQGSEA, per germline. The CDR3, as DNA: TGCAGCGTTGGGGAGACAGGGATTAACGGAAACACCATATATTTT. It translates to CSVGETGINGNTIYF.

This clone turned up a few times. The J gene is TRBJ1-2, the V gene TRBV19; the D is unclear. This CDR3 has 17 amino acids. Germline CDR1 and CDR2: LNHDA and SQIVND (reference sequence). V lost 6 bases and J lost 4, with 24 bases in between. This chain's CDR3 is CASRMVSVGVPLYGYTF. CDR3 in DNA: TGTGCCAGTAGGATGGTGTCTGTCGGGGTGCCACTCTATGGCTACACCTTC.

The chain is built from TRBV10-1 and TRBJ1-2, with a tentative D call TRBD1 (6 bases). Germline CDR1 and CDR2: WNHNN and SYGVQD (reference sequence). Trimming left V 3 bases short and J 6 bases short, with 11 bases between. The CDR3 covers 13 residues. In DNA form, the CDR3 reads TGCGCCAGCAGTGATAACAGGGTGCATGGCTACACCTTC. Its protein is CASSDNRVHGYTF.

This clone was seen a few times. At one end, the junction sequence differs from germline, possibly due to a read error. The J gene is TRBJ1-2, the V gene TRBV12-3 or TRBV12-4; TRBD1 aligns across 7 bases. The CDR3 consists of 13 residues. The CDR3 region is CASSLRGDSECGF. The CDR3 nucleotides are TGTGCCAGCAGTTTAAGGGGGGACAGTGAGTGTGGATTC.

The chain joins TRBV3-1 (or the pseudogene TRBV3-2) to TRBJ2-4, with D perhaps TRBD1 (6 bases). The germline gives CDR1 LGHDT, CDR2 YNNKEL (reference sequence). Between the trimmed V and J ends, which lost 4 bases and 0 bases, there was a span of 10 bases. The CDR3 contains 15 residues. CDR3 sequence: CASSPGVLAKNIQYF. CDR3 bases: TGTGCCAGCAGCCCAGGGGTCTTAGCCAAAAACATTCAGTACTTC.

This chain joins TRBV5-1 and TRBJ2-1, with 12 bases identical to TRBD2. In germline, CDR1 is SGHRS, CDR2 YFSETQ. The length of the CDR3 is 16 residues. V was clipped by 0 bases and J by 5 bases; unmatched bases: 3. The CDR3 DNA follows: TGCGCCAGCAGCTTGGAACTAGCGGGGGGCCACAATGAGCAGTTCTTC. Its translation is CASSLELAGGHNEQFF. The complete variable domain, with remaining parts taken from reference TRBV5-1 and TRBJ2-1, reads KAGVTQTPRYLIKTRGQQVTLSCSPISGHRSVSWYQQTPGQGLQFLFEYFSETQRNKGNFPGRFSGRQFSNSRSEMNVSTLELGDSALYLCASSLELAGGHNEQFFGPGTRLTVL.

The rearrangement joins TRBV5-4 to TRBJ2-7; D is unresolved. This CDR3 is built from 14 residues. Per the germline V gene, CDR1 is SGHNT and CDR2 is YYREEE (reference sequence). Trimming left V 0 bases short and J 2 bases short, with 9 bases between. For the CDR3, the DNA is TGTGCCAGCAGCTTGGTTCCGACAACCTACGAGCAGTACTTC. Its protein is CASSLVPTTYEQYF.

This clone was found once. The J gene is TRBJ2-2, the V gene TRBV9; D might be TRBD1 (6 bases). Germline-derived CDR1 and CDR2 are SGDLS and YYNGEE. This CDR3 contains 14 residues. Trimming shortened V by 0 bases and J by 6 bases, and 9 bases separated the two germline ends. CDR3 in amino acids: CASSVGGRAGELFF. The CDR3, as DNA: TGTGCCAGCAGCGTAGGGGGGCGCGCCGGGGAGCTGTTTTTT. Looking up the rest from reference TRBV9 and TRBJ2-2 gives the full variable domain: DSGVTQTPKHLITATGQRVTLRCSPRSGDLSVYWYQQSLDQGLQFLIQYYNGEERAKGNILERFSAQQFPDLHSELNLSSLELGDSALYFCASSVGGRAGELFFGEGSRLTVL.

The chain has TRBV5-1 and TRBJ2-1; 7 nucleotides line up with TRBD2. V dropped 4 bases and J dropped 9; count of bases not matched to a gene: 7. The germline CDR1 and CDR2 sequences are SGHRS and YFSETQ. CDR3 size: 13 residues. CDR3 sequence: CASSLQTGGEQFF. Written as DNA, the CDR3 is TGCGCCAGCAGCCTCCAGACGGGAGGTGAGCAGTTCTTC. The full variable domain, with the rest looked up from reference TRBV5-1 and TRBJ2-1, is KAGVTQTPRYLIKTRGQQVTLSCSPISGHRSVSWYQQTPGQGLQFLFEYFSETQRNKGNFPGRFSGRQFSNSRSEMNVSTLELGDSALYLCASSLQTGGEQFFGPGTRLTVL.

For the CDR3, the DNA is TGTGCCAGCAGCGCCCGGGAGGGGCAGGGAAACACCATATATTTT. It yields the protein CASSAREGQGNTIYF. The rearrangement links TRBV21-1 to TRBJ1-3. TRBV21-1 is deemed a pseudogene. This CDR3 spans 15 amino acids.

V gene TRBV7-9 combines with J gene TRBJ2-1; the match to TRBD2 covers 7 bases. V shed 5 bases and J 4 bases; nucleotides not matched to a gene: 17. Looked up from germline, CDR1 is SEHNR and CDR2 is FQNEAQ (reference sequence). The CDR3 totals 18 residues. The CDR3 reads CASSHKGGRQGPYNEQFF. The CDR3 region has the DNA TGTGCCAGCAGCCATAAGGGAGGGCGGCAGGGACCTTACAATGAGCAGTTCTTC. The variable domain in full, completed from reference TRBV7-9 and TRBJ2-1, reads DTGVSQNPRHKITKRGQNVTFRCDPISEHNRLYWYRQTLGQGPEFLTYFQNEAQLEKSRLLSDRFSAERPKGSFSTLEIQRTEQGDSAMYLCASSHKGGRQGPYNEQFFGPGTRLTVL.

Written as DNA, the CDR3 is TGTGCCAGCAGTGAATGGGGACAGAGCTCCTACAATGAGCAGTTCTTC. As protein: CASSEWGQSSYNEQFF. V and J are TRBV6-1 and TRBJ2-1; 7 bases line up with TRBD1. This CDR3 contains 16 residues. With V trimmed by 2 bases and J by 0 bases, 4 bases remained unmatched. Germline values: CDR1 MNHNS, CDR2 SASEGT.

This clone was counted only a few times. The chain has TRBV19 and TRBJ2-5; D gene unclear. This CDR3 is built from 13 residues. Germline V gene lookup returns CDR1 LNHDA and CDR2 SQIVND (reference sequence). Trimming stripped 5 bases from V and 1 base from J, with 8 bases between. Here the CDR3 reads CASSGRIQETQYF. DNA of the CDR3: TGTGCCAGTAGTGGGCGAATCCAAGAGACCCAGTACTTC.

In DNA, the CDR3 is TGTGCCTGGGGGGGGACATCGGGCCATACAGATACGCAGTATTTT. This gives the protein CAWGGTSGHTDTQYF. The V call is TRBV30, the J call TRBJ2-3; TRBD1 or TRBD2 may be the D gene (6 bases each). Looked up from germline, CDR1 is GTSNPN and CDR2 is SVGIG (reference sequence). Trimming removed 5 bases at V and 3 bases at J, with 18 bases between. The CDR3 has 15 amino acids. Combining the CDR3 with reference TRBV30 and TRBJ2-3 gives the whole variable domain SQTIHQWPATLVQPVGSPLSLECTVEGTSNPNLYWYRQAAGRGLQLLFYSVGIGQISSEVPQNLSASRPQDRQFILSSKKLLLSDSGFYLCAWGGTSGHTDTQYFGPGTRLTVL.

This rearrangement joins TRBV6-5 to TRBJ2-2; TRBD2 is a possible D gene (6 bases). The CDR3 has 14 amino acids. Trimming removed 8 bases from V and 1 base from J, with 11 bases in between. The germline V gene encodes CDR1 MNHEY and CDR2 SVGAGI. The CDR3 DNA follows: TGTGCCAGCGCGGCGGGGAGGAACACCGGGGAGCTGTTTTTT. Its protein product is CASAAGRNTGELFF.

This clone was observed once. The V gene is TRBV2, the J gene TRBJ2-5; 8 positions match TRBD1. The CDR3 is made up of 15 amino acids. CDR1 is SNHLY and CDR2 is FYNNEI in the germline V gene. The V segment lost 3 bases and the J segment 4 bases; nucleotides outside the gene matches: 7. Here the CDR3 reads CASSDGTGRRETQYF. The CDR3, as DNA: TGTGCCAGCAGTGATGGGACAGGAAGGAGAGAGACCCAGTACTTC.

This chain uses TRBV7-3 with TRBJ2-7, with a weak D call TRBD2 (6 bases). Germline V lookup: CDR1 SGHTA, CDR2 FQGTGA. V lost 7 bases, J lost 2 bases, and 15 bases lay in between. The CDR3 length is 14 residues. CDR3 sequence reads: CASTPGGGAYEQYF. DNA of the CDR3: TGTGCCAGCACCCCTGGTGGCGGGGCCTACGAGCAGTACTTC.

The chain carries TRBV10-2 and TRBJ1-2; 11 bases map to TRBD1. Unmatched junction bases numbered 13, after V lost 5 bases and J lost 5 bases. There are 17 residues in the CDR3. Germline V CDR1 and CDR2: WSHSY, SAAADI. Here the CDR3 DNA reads TGCGCCAGCAGTCCGACGACCGGGACAGGGGGGGGATATGGCTACACCTTC. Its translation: CASSPTTGTGGGYGYTF.

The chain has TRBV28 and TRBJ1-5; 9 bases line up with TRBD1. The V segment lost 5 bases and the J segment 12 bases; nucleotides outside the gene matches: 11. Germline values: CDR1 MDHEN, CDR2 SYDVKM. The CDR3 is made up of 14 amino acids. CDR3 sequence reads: CASSRDRVVLGQHF. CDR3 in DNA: TGTGCCAGCAGTCGGGACAGGGTGGTTTTGGGCCAGCATTTT.

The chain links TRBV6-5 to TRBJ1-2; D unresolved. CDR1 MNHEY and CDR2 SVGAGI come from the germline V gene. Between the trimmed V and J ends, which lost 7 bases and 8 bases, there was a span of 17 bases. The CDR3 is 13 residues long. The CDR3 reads CASNLAARNGYTF. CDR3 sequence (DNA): TGTGCCAGCAACTTAGCAGCAAGAAACGGCTACACCTTC.

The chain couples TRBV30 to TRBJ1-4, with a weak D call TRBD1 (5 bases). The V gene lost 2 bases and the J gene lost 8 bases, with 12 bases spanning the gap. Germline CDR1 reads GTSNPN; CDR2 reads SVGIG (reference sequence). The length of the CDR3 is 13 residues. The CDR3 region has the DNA TGTGCCTGGAGTTCGGTAGGGGAAGAAAAACTGTTTTTT. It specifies CAWSSVGEEKLFF.

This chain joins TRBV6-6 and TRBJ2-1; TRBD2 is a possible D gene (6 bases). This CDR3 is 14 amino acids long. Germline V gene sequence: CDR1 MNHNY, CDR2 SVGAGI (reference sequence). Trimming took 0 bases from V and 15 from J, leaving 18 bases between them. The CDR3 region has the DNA TGTGCCAGCAGTTACTCGGGCGGGGTGGCTCCGTGGTTCTTC. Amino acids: CASSYSGGVAPWFF.

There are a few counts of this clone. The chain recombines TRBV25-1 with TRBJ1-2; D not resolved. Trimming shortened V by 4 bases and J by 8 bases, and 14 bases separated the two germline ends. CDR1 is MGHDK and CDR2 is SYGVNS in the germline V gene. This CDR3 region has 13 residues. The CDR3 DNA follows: TGTGCCAGCAGTGTCGGGGAAACGAGCGGCTACACCTTC. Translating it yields CASSVGETSGYTF.

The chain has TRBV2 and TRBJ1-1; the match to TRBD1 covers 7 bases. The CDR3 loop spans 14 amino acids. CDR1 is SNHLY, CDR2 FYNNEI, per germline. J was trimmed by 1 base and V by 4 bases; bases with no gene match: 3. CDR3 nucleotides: TGTGCCAGCAGTGGAGGGACAGCGAACACTGAAGCTTTCTTT. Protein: CASSGGTANTEAFF.

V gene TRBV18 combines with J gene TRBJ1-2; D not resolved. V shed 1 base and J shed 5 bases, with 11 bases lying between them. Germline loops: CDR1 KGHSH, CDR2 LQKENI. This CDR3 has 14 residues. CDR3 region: CASSPQEGRYGYTF. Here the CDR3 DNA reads TGTGCCAGCTCACCACAGGAAGGGAGATATGGCTACACCTTC.

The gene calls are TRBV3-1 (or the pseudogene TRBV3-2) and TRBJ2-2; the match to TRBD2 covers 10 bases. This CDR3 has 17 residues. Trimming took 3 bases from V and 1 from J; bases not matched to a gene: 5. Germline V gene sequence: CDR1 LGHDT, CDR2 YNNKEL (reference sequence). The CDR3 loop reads CASSHRASGGNTGELFF. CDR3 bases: TGTGCCAGCAGCCACAGGGCTAGCGGGGGGAACACCGGGGAGCTGTTTTTT.

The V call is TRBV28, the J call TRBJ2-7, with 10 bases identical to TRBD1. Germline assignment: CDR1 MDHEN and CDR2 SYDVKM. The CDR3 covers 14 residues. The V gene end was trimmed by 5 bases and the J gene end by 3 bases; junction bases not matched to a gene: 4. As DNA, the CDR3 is TGTGCCAGCAGTGCGACAGGGGGCTTCTACGAGCAGTACTTC. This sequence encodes CASSATGGFYEQYF.